This T cell receptor beta chain was documented in a study of blood T cell repertoires in COVID-19. Profiling relied on immunoSEQ multiplex PCR, and the TCRdb table lists in-frame clones only, not all of them. The table includes about 220,000 clones, approximately 84% detected once. This clone was observed a handful of times. The CDR3 spans 14 residues. From germline, CDR1 is SGHAT and CDR2 FQNNGV. After removal of 3 bases from V and 4 bases from J, the junction contained 5 bases not matched to a gene. V usage is TRBV11-2 and J usage is TRBJ1-2, with TRBD1 identical over 7 bases. The specimen was PBMCs or T cells enriched from blood (not recorded which). This receptor was identified in a man aged 35 to 55 who had recovered from COVID-19. The CDR3 nucleotides read TGTGCCAGCAGCTTCGACAGGGTTAGCTATGGCTACACCTTC. Translation gives CASSFDRVSYGYTF.